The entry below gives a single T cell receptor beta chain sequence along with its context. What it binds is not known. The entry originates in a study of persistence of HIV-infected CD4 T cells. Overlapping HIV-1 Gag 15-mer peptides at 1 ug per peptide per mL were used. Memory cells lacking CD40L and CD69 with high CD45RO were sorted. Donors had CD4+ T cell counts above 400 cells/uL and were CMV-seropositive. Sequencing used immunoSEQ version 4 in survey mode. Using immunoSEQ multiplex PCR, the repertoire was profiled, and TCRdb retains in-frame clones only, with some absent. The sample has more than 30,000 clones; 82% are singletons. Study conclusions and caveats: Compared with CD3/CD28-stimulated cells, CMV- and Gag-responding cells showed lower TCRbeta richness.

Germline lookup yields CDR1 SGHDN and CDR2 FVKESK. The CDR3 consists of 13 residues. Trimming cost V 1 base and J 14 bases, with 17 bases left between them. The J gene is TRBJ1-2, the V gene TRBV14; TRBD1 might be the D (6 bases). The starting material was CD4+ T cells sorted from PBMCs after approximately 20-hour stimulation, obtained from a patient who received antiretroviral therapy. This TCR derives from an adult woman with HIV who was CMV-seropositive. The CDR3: CASSQATSGHQTF. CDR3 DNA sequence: TGTGCCAGCAGCCAAGCAACCTCGGGACACCAAACCTTC.